This T cell receptor beta chain emerged from a study of blood T cells in healthy people across ages. General study findings and limits: Per million T cells, TCR beta diversity dropped about linearly as age rose.

It was with a sample-barcoded 5' primer and a J-beta primer mix that a second PCR of about 6 to 11 cycles was run. Each CDR3 protein gets one entry after TCRdb re-called the 5' RACE reads with MiXCR. This sample has under 2 million distinct CDR3 sequences, with roughly 32% found just once. Isolated per sample were at least 7 million PBMCs. At least 5.5 micrograms of total RNA were extracted per sample. Germline lookup yields CDR1 DFQATT and CDR2 SNEGSKA (reference sequence). The CDR3 is made up of 12 amino acids. The V gene lost 5 bases and the J gene lost 2 bases, with 10 bases spanning the gap. To note about this clonotype: Its antigen is as yet unknown.

The sample taken for sequencing was blood. The rearrangement uses TRBV20-1 and TRBJ2-7, with D perhaps matching TRBD1 (5 bases). The sequence was collected from a woman younger than 45 in good health. The CDR3 is CSARNRPYEQYF. Here the CDR3 DNA reads TGCAGTGCTCGGAACAGGCCCTACGAGCAGTACTTC.